The next 16 T cell receptor beta chains were all read from a single sample in a study of blood T cell repertoires in COVID-19. Sequencing used immunoSEQ multiplex PCR; TCRdb keeps in-frame clones, though not all of them. The sample has approximately 80,000 clones, almost 85% seen once. Sequenced input: peripheral blood. The receptor set was obtained from a man in his fifties or sixties with COVID-19, enrolled during active disease.

The chain is built from TRBV5-4 and TRBJ2-7; the match to TRBD1 covers 8 bases. CDR3 length equals 15 residues. Per germline, CDR1 SGHNT and CDR2 YYREEE (reference sequence). The ends lost 5 bases at V and 7 bases at J; junction bases unmatched: 14. The CDR3: CASRVRGQALGEQYF. The CDR3 region has the DNA TGTGCCAGCAGGGTGAGGGGACAGGCCCTGGGGGAGCAGTACTTC.

The gene calls are TRBV7-2 and TRBJ2-3; TRBD1 might be the D (6 bases). V was clipped by 1 base and J by 6 bases, with 17 bases between them. This CDR3 is 16 amino acids long. Germline CDR1 and CDR2: SGHTA and FQGNSA. The CDR3 bases are TGTGCCAGCAGCTTAGGCGTGGGAGAAAGGGGGGATACGCAGTATTTT. This encodes CASSLGVGERGDTQYF.

This CDR3 reads CASSADFAGANVLTF. Here the CDR3 DNA reads TGCGCCAGCAGTGCGGACTTTGCAGGGGCCAACGTCCTGACTTTC. The rearrangement uses TRBV10-2 and TRBJ2-6; D may be TRBD2 (5 bases). Looked up from germline, CDR1 is WSHSY and CDR2 is SAAADI. V shed 4 bases and J shed 4 bases, with 11 bases lying between them. This CDR3 region has 15 residues.

The gene calls are TRBV4-3 and TRBJ1-1; D might be TRBD1 (5 bases). The V gene's germline CDR1 is LGHNA and CDR2 YSLEER. The V gene lost 0 bases and the J gene lost 1 base, with 9 bases spanning the gap. The CDR3 totals 15 residues. In nucleotides, the CDR3 is TGCGCCAGCAGCCAAGAGGAGGGGAGGAACACTGAAGCTTTCTTT. It specifies CASSQEEGRNTEAFF.

This clone came up a few times. The chain is built from TRBV30 and TRBJ1-5, with 7 bases identical to TRBD1. The germline CDR1 and CDR2 sequences are GTSNPN and SVGIG (reference sequence). Trimming cost V 1 base and J 9 bases; bases outside gene matches: 6. CDR3 size: 13 residues. This CDR3 is CAWSGQGRLPQHF. The CDR3 DNA reads as TGTGCCTGGAGTGGACAGGGTAGGCTGCCCCAGCATTTT.

The rearrangement joins TRBV27 to TRBJ2-5; perhaps TRBD1 as D (6 bases). Germline lookup yields CDR1 MNHEY and CDR2 SMNVEV (reference sequence). V shed 4 bases and J shed 7 bases, with 28 bases lying between them. This CDR3 has 18 amino acids. CDR3 in amino acids: CASSSPGASSGTKGTQYF. In nucleotides, the CDR3 is TGTGCCAGCAGTTCCCCCGGCGCCTCCTCCGGGACAAAGGGGACCCAGTACTTC.

This chain connects TRBV2 to TRBJ2-3; D unresolved. CDR1 and CDR2 from the germline V gene are SNHLY and FYNNEI. Trimming removed 7 bases from V and 0 bases from J, with 14 bases in between. The CDR3 spans 15 residues. CDR3 region: CASKSLDISTDTQYF. The CDR3 region has the DNA TGTGCCAGCAAAAGCCTCGATATTAGCACAGATACGCAGTATTTT.

The V gene is TRBV7-3, the J gene TRBJ2-2, with a weak D call TRBD1 (6 bases). V shed 3 bases and J shed 3 bases, with 11 bases lying between them. This CDR3 has 15 residues. CDR1 SGHTA and CDR2 FQGTGA come from the germline V gene. The CDR3 coding sequence is TGTGCCAGCAGCTTCAGGGGACCGGACACCGGGGAGCTGTTTTTT. Protein sequence: CASSFRGPDTGELFF.

The DNA for the CDR3 is TGTGCCAGCAGTCCGGGGGGCAGGGATATGCATGGCTACACCTTC. The encoded protein is CASSPGGRDMHGYTF. This chain joins TRBV28 and TRBJ1-2, with D possibly matching TRBD1 (6 bases). V was cut by 5 bases and J by 6 bases, with 19 bases left in between. Germline CDR1 and CDR2: MDHEN and SYDVKM. This CDR3 contains 15 residues.

This chain connects TRBV6-5 to TRBJ2-1; TRBD2 matches at 8 bases. Germline V gene sequence: CDR1 MNHEY, CDR2 SVGAGI. CDR3 size: 11 residues. The V segment lost 4 bases and the J segment 11 bases; nucleotides outside the gene matches: 1. The CDR3 loop is CASSLAGKQFF. CDR3 nucleotides: TGTGCCAGCAGTTTAGCGGGAAAGCAGTTCTTC.

The sample holds a few counts of this clone. The chain has TRBV2 and TRBJ1-2; D gene unclear. There are 14 residues in the CDR3. CDR1 is SNHLY, CDR2 FYNNEI, per germline. The V and J ends lost 2 bases and 1 base respectively, with 8 bases between them. DNA for the CDR3: TGTGCCAGCAGTGAACTGGGCTTTAACTATGGCTACACCTTC. Protein product: CASSELGFNYGYTF.

By sample fraction, this clone is medium-sized (0.01 to 0.1%). CDR3 DNA sequence: TGTGCCAGCAGTCCCGAGGACAGGGGTCGGAACACCTTC. Its protein is CASSPEDRGRNTF. The chain employs TRBV6-6 and TRBJ1-2; 9 bases fit TRBD1. CDR1 MNHNY and CDR2 SVGAGI come from the germline V gene (reference sequence). CDR3 length: 13 amino acids. J was trimmed by 12 bases and V by 5 bases; bases with no gene match: 10.

The CDR3 is CATSERGANEKLFF. The CDR3 DNA reads as TGTGCCACTTCCGAAAGGGGTGCAAATGAAAAACTGTTTTTT. The rearrangement links TRBV24-1 to TRBJ1-4; maybe TRBD1 (5 bases). V was cut by 10 bases and J by 5 bases, with 16 bases left in between. CDR3 length equals 14 residues. Germline lookup yields CDR1 KGHDR and CDR2 SFDVKD.

The V call is TRBV14, the J call TRBJ2-5; TRBD2 might be the D (5 bases). Looked up from germline, CDR1 is SGHDN and CDR2 is FVKESK. The CDR3 loop spans 14 amino acids. V dropped 1 base and J dropped 7 bases, with 13 bases sitting between them. CDR3 amino acids: CASSQGQGRGTQYF. For the CDR3, the DNA is TGTGCCAGCAGCCAAGGGCAAGGTCGGGGGACCCAGTACTTC.

With respect to this clone: This CDR3 is also generated by other DNA sequences in the sample. This chain connects TRBV5-1 to TRBJ2-7, with D unresolved. With 4 bases removed from V and 2 bases from J, the gap between germline ends came to 7 bases. The CDR3 covers 12 residues. Per germline, CDR1 SGHRS and CDR2 YFSETQ. The CDR3 loop is CASSPGTYEQYF. CDR3 in DNA: TGCGCCAGCAGCCCCGGTACCTACGAGCAGTACTTC.

This clone was seen a single time. The rearrangement joins TRBV10-1 to TRBJ2-1; 8 positions agree with TRBD1. V lost 4 bases to trimming and J lost 10 bases; unmatched junction nucleotides: 6. Germline loops: CDR1 WNHNN, CDR2 SYGVQD (reference sequence). CDR3 length equals 13 residues. CDR3 nucleotide sequence: TGCGCCAGCAGTGTAGGACAGGGCCGGGAGCAGTTCTTC. Translated, it gives CASSVGQGREQFF.